The 15 T cell receptor beta chains reported below all come from one sample, sequenced in a study of blood T cell repertoires in COVID-19. TCRdb's table, derived via immunoSEQ multiplex PCR, lists solely in-frame clones and lacks some. The sample contains a few hundred thousand clones, around 90% of which appear only once. Sample: PBMCs or T cells enriched from blood (not recorded which). The source is a woman under 30 who had recovered from COVID-19.

The genes are TRBV9 and TRBJ1-3, with D possibly being TRBD1 (5 bases). Trimming removed 3 bases from V and 1 base from J, with 11 bases in between. Germline V CDR1 and CDR2: SGDLS, YYNGEE. The CDR3 runs 15 residues. CDR3 nucleotide sequence: TGTGCCAGCAGCGGAGGGACTAGGTCTGGAAACACCATATATTTT. Encoded protein: CASSGGTRSGNTIYF. The whole variable domain, remainder taken from reference TRBV9 and TRBJ1-3, is DSGVTQTPKHLITATGQRVTLRCSPRSGDLSVYWYQQSLDQGLQFLIQYYNGEERAKGNILERFSAQQFPDLHSELNLSSLELGDSALYFCASSGGTRSGNTIYFGEGSWLTVV.

This clone was seen more than once but under ten times. The chain recombines TRBV9 with TRBJ1-4; no reliable D call. V was cut by 3 bases and J by 8 bases, with 11 bases left in between. The CDR3 runs 13 residues. Germline CDR1 and CDR2: SGDLS and YYNGEE. Here the CDR3 reads CASSGAVREKLFF. The CDR3 DNA reads TGTGCCAGCAGCGGGGCCGTAAGGGAAAAACTGTTTTTT.

This chain uses TRBV7-2 with TRBJ1-4; possible D gene TRBD1, 6 bases. Trimming took off 2 bases at V and 0 bases at J, with 10 bases between the two ends. Germline V CDR1 and CDR2: SGHTA, FQGNSA. The CDR3 runs 16 residues. CDR3 in DNA: TGTGCCAGCAGCTTAAGACAGGCCTCAACTAATGAAAAACTGTTTTTT. Translating gives CASSLRQASTNEKLFF.

Only one count was recorded for this clone. The CDR3 DNA follows: TGTGCCAGCAGTGAAATGGATCGGGAGCCCCAGCATTTT. Translating it yields CASSEMDREPQHF. The V gene is TRBV6-1, the J gene TRBJ1-5; D is ambiguous. This CDR3 comprises 13 residues. Trimming cost V 2 bases and J 8 bases, with 10 bases left between them. Germline loops: CDR1 MNHNS, CDR2 SASEGT.

The J gene is TRBJ2-6, the V gene TRBV28, with D perhaps TRBD1 (6 bases). Germline V gene data show CDR1 as MDHEN and CDR2 as SYDVKM. CDR3 length: 20 amino acids. V dropped 5 bases and J dropped 1 base, with 24 bases sitting between them. The CDR3 here is CASSTRRAGERRSGANVLTF. CDR3 in DNA: TGTGCCAGCAGTACCCGAAGGGCAGGGGAGCGAAGATCTGGGGCCAACGTCCTGACTTTC.

CDR3 sequence reads: CSVELRGRGYEQYF. The CDR3 DNA is TGCAGCGTTGAATTGCGGGGCCGGGGCTACGAGCAGTACTTC. The genes are TRBV29-1 and TRBJ2-7, with D possibly being TRBD2 (6 bases). This CDR3 is 14 amino acids long. V was shortened by 2 bases and J by 3 bases, with 14 bases between the two germline ends. Germline V gene sequence: CDR1 SQVTM, CDR2 ANQGSEA.

This chain links TRBV14 with TRBJ2-7, with D possibly TRBD2 on 5 matching bases. There are 14 residues in the CDR3. Germline CDR1 SGHDN, CDR2 FVKESK. V gave up 1 base and J gave up 9 bases, with 16 bases separating them. CDR3 coding DNA: TGTGCCAGCAGCCAAGGTGACGGACTTCACGGGCAGTACTTC. This sequence encodes CASSQGDGLHGQYF.

This rearrangement joins TRBV28 to TRBJ1-3, with 8 bases aligning to TRBD1. After removal of 5 bases from V and 0 bases from J, the junction contained 0 bases not matched to a gene. CDR3 size: 14 residues. The germline V gene encodes CDR1 MDHEN and CDR2 SYDVKM. CDR3 sequence: CASSTGGSGNTIYF. The CDR3 DNA is TGTGCCAGCAGTACAGGGGGCTCTGGAAACACCATATATTTT.

The CDR3 bases are TGTGCCAGCAGCTCTGGACTAGCGGGGGGATACAATGAGCAGTTCTTC. Amino acid sequence: CASSSGLAGGYNEQFF. The chain is built from TRBV9 and TRBJ2-1, with 14 bases that match TRBD2. The length of the CDR3 is 16 residues. Germline CDR1 and CDR2: SGDLS and YYNGEE. The J segment lost 4 bases and the V segment lost 4 bases, leaving 4 bases of the junction unmatched.

The J gene is TRBJ1-5, the V gene TRBV28; perhaps TRBD1 as D (5 bases). The CDR3 has 15 residues. Per the germline V gene, CDR1 is MDHEN and CDR2 is SYDVKM. Trimming removed 2 bases from V and 4 bases from J, with 12 bases in between. The CDR3 sequence: CASSLTKGFNQPQHF. CDR3 sequence (DNA): TGTGCCAGCAGTTTAACGAAGGGGTTTAATCAGCCCCAGCATTTT.

This rearrangement joins TRBV5-1 to TRBJ2-1, with 11 bases that match TRBD2. The germline V gene encodes CDR1 SGHRS and CDR2 YFSETQ. The CDR3 length is 15 residues. V shed 3 bases and J 8 bases; nucleotides not matched to a gene: 7. The chain's CDR3 is CASSSLAGGGYEQFF. The CDR3 nucleotides read TGCGCCAGCAGCTCCCTAGCGGGGGGCGGTTATGAGCAGTTCTTC.

The chain combines TRBV28 with TRBJ2-5, with D possibly matching TRBD1 (5 bases). Trimming stripped 3 bases from V and 5 bases from J, with 16 bases between. The CDR3 is made up of 15 amino acids. The germline gives CDR1 MDHEN, CDR2 SYDVKM. Here the CDR3 reads CASSFFTKGLETQYF. The CDR3 bases are TGTGCCAGCAGTTTTTTTACTAAGGGGCTGGAGACCCAGTACTTC.

The table lists this clone with many counts. This chain joins TRBV3-1 (or the pseudogene TRBV3-2) and TRBJ2-3; TRBD1 matches 8 bases. Losses at the gene ends were 4 bases for V and 2 bases for J; bases not matched to a gene: 5. Germline V lookup: CDR1 LGHDT, CDR2 YNNKEL (reference sequence). CDR3 length: 15 residues. The CDR3 is CASSPGQGHTDTQYF. The CDR3 coding sequence is TGTGCCAGCAGCCCTGGACAGGGACACACAGATACGCAGTATTTT.

The chain uses TRBV14 and TRBJ2-3; D is possibly TRBD1 (6 bases). This CDR3 has 15 residues. CDR1 and CDR2 from the germline V gene are SGHDN and FVKESK. V was pared by 4 bases and J by 2 bases, with 13 bases between. The DNA of the CDR3 is TGTGCCAGCAGCCTAACACGGGACAACACAGATACGCAGTATTTT. This translates into CASSLTRDNTDTQYF.

The chain recombines TRBV7-9 with TRBJ2-7; D gene ambiguous. V shed 3 bases and J shed 3 bases, with 3 bases lying between them. Germline V CDR1 and CDR2: SEHNR, FQNEAQ (reference sequence). CDR3 size: 11 residues. The CDR3 DNA follows: TGTGCCAGCAGCTTCAACTACGAGCAGTACTTC. Its protein is CASSFNYEQYF.